These 24 T cell receptor beta chains came from one sample sequenced in a study of blood T cells in healthy people across ages. PCR was performed a second time for roughly 7 to 11 cycles using a sample-barcoded 5' primer and a J-beta primer mix. TCRdb re-analysed the 5' RACE reads in MiXCR, keeping a single row per CDR3 protein. The table includes roughly 1,500,000 distinct CDR3 sequences, roughly 32% detected once. Sequencing was carried out using blood. The source of these receptors is a woman aged 25 to 39 in good health.

This clonotype was counted only a few times. The CDR3 loop reads CASSFGTSRTETQYF. The CDR3 bases are TGCGCCAGCAGCTTTGGGACTAGCCGGACCGAGACCCAGTACTTC. The V call is TRBV5-1, the J call TRBJ2-5, with TRBD2 matching over 9 bases. Germline assignment: CDR1 SGHRS and CDR2 YFSETQ. CDR3 length: 15 residues. Unmatched junction bases numbered 7, after V lost 2 bases and J lost 5 bases.

This chain connects TRBV3-1 to TRBJ2-3; TRBD2 is a possible D gene (6 bases). The CDR3 is 14 amino acids. Trimming left V 5 bases short and J 8 bases short, with 17 bases between. Germline CDR1 reads LGHDT; CDR2 reads YNNKEL (reference sequence). The CDR3 region has the DNA TGTGCCAGCAGCGAAGTGGGGGGATCATTTACGCAGTATTTT. This codes for CASSEVGGSFTQYF.

This clonotype was observed once. The rearrangement links TRBV20-1 to TRBJ2-1; possible D gene TRBD1, 5 bases. This CDR3 has 14 amino acids. The V gene lost 4 bases and the J gene lost 9 bases, with 19 bases spanning the gap. In germline, CDR1 is DFQATT, CDR2 SNEGSKA (reference sequence). CDR3 nucleotides: TGCAGTGCTAAGACAGAATCTTGGCACGGTGAGCAGTTCTTC. Protein product: CSAKTESWHGEQFF.

This clonotype was found a few times. The chain couples TRBV11-2 to TRBJ2-1; a weak D match, TRBD2 (5 bases). The ends were cut back, 5 bases at V and 6 bases at J, with 17 bases in the middle. The CDR3 sequence is 15 residues long. Germline loops: CDR1 SGHAT, CDR2 FQNNGV. The CDR3: CASSQQRTFFNEQFF. In DNA form, the CDR3 reads TGTGCCAGCAGCCAACAACGGACTTTCTTCAATGAGCAGTTCTTC. The full variable domain, its missing parts supplied by reference TRBV11-2 and TRBJ2-1, is EAGVAQSPRYKIIEKRQSVAFWCNPISGHATLYWYQQILGQGPKLLIQFQNNGVVDDSQLPKDRFSAERLKGVDSTLKIQPAKLEDSAVYLCASSQQRTFFNEQFFGPGTRLTVL.

The rearrangement uses TRBV27 and TRBJ2-7, with 13 nucleotides matching TRBD2. The CDR3 runs to 15 residues. V dropped 6 bases and J dropped 3; count of bases not matched to a gene: 5. CDR1 and CDR2 (germline): MNHEY, SMNVEV (reference sequence). In DNA, the CDR3 is TGTGCCAGCAGCCGACTAGCGGGAGGCCACTACGAGCAGTACTTC. As protein: CASSRLAGGHYEQYF.

In DNA, the CDR3 is TGTGCCAGCAGTTTTTCCGGGACAGGGCGCTACGAGCAGTACTTC. As protein: CASSFSGTGRYEQYF. The chain uses TRBV28 and TRBJ2-7; 9 nucleotides match TRBD1. This CDR3 is 15 amino acids long. Germline lookup yields CDR1 MDHEN and CDR2 SYDVKM. Trimming took 3 bases from V and 3 from J; bases not matched to a gene: 6.

The chain couples TRBV9 to TRBJ2-1; perhaps TRBD2 as D (6 bases). Germline CDR1 and CDR2: SGDLS and YYNGEE. This CDR3 has 15 amino acids. Trimming removed 0 bases from V and 3 bases from J, with 10 bases in between. The CDR3 sequence is CASSVGRRDYNEQFF. CDR3 nucleotides: TGTGCCAGCAGCGTAGGTCGGAGGGACTACAATGAGCAGTTCTTC.

This clonotype was detected only a few times. The rearrangement uses TRBV5-1 and TRBJ2-5; the match to TRBD2 covers 14 bases. The DNA matches TRBJ2-7 better at its end, which makes the J call doubtful. The germline gives CDR1 SGHRS, CDR2 YFSETQ. This CDR3 has 18 residues. This CDR3 reads CASSLRTSGGLLVHEQYF. The CDR3 DNA reads TGCGCCAGCAGCTTGCGGACTAGCGGGGGGCTCCTTGTACACGAGCAGTACTTC.

Only a few counts were recorded for this clonotype. The gene calls are TRBV24-1 and TRBJ2-6, with 9 nucleotides matching TRBD1. Germline-derived CDR1 and CDR2 are KGHDR and SFDVKD. V was pared by 5 bases and J by 4 bases, with 2 bases of the junction left unmatched. The CDR3 totals 15 residues. The CDR3 is CATSGTGAGANVLTF. The CDR3 DNA sequence: TGTGCCACCAGTGGGACAGGGGCCGGGGCCAACGTCCTGACTTTC.

This clonotype was counted a few times. The chain combines TRBV3-1 with TRBJ1-2, with no clear D. CDR1 is LGHDT and CDR2 is YNNKEL in the germline V gene (reference sequence). V lost 1 base, J lost 4 bases, and 13 bases lay in between. This CDR3 has 15 amino acids. The CDR3 region is CASSQGYSGSYGYTF. CDR3 in DNA: TGTGCCAGCAGCCAAGGGTACTCCGGGAGCTATGGCTACACCTTC.

This clonotype appeared a few times. The V and J genes are TRBV9 and TRBJ2-7, with a weak D call TRBD1 (7 bases). Trimming stripped 5 bases from V and 0 bases from J, with 12 bases between. Germline-derived CDR1 and CDR2 are SGDLS and YYNGEE. There are 14 residues in the CDR3. The CDR3 loop reads CASSAQGGSYEQYF. The CDR3 DNA is TGTGCCAGCAGTGCCCAGGGGGGCTCCTACGAGCAGTACTTC.

This clonotype was detected only once. CDR3 protein: CASSDMAASNQPQHF. The DNA of the CDR3 is TGTGCCAGCAGCGACATGGCTGCTAGCAATCAGCCCCAGCATTTT. The rearrangement joins TRBV27 to TRBJ1-5; D uncertain. Germline CDR1 and CDR2: MNHEY and SMNVEV (reference sequence). The CDR3 is 15 residues long. The V and J ends lost 6 bases and 0 bases respectively, with 12 bases between them.

This clonotype has only a few counts. V usage is TRBV12-3 or TRBV12-4 and J usage is TRBJ2-7; D is perhaps TRBD1 (6 bases). The CDR3 has 14 amino acids. Trimming took off 6 bases at V and 3 bases at J, with 15 bases between the two ends. CDR3 DNA: TGTGCCAGCAGCTACGACAGGTATGACTACGAGCAGTACTTC. Its translation is CASSYDRYDYEQYF.

This clonotype has just a few counts. One junction end does not reproduce the germline sequence, and a read error may be involved. The chain is built from TRBV29-1 and TRBJ2-1, with D maybe TRBD2 (6 bases). CDR1 is SQVTM, CDR2 ANQGSEA, per germline. The CDR3 runs to 13 residues. In DNA, the CDR3 is TGCAGCGTTTCGGGACTCACCAACAATGGGCAGTTCTTC. Translation gives CSVSGLTNNGQFF.

This clonotype was found a few times. The V call is TRBV28, the J call TRBJ2-1, with a tentative D call TRBD1 (6 bases). Trimming took 6 bases from V and 4 from J, leaving 19 bases between them. Germline V gives CDR1 MDHEN, CDR2 SYDVKM. The CDR3 covers 16 residues. CDR3 protein: CASSEVGGNLYNEQFF. For the CDR3, the DNA is TGTGCCAGCAGCGAAGTTGGGGGCAACTTATACAATGAGCAGTTCTTC.

This clonotype appeared a few times. The chain carries TRBV7-9 and TRBJ2-5, with TRBD1 identical over 7 bases. The CDR3 has 16 residues. The germline V gene has CDR1 SEHNR and CDR2 FQNEAQ (reference sequence). The J segment lost 1 base and the V segment lost 3 bases, leaving 8 bases of the junction unmatched. The CDR3 coding sequence is TGTGCCAGCAGCTTGGGACAGAATATCCTCCAAGAGACCCAGTACTTC. This sequence encodes CASSLGQNILQETQYF.

This clonotype has a handful of counts. The chain combines TRBV5-1 with TRBJ2-5; TRBD2 is a possible D gene (6 bases). Near its end, the DNA agrees better with TRBJ2-7, so the J call may be wrong. The CDR3 length is 13 residues. Germline values: CDR1 SGHRS, CDR2 YFSETQ. The CDR3 here is CASSFPRGDEQYF. Written as DNA, the CDR3 is TGCGCCAGCAGCTTCCCCCGCGGGGACGAGCAGTACTTC.

J is TRBJ2-7 and V is TRBV7-9, with a possible D match to TRBD1 (7 bases). The CDR3 contains 13 residues. CDR1 and CDR2 from the germline V gene are SEHNR and FQNEAQ (reference sequence). Trimming shortened V by 8 bases and J by 2 bases, and 13 bases separated the two germline ends. The CDR3 nucleotides read TGTGCCAGCGCGGGACAGAATACCTACGAGCAGTACTTC. Translating it yields CASAGQNTYEQYF.

The chain carries TRBV27 and TRBJ2-7; D is undetermined. The ends were cut back, 0 bases at V and 1 base at J, with 10 bases in the middle. This CDR3 spans 15 amino acids. CDR1 is MNHEY, CDR2 SMNVEV, per germline (reference sequence). CDR3 amino acids: CASSLSVTRSYEQYF. In nucleotides, the CDR3 is TGTGCCAGCAGTTTATCAGTAACCAGGTCCTACGAGCAGTACTTC.

This clonotype appeared many times. The CDR3 here is CASRDTSSTDTQYF. The CDR3 coding sequence is TGTGCCAGCAGGGACACGAGCAGCACAGATACGCAGTATTTT. The rearrangement joins TRBV7-3 to TRBJ2-3; a weak D match, TRBD1 (5 bases). The CDR3 has 14 amino acids. With 6 bases removed from V and 0 bases from J, the gap between germline ends came to 10 bases. Germline assignment: CDR1 SGHTA and CDR2 FQGTGA.

This clonotype has only a few counts. The rearrangement links TRBV15 to TRBJ2-6; possibly TRBD1 or TRBD2 for D (6 bases each). CDR1 is LNHNV and CDR2 is YYDKDF in the germline V gene (reference sequence). V gave up 4 bases and J gave up 2 bases, with 12 bases separating them. CDR3 length: 16 amino acids. CDR3 sequence reads: CATSKGGATGANVLTF. DNA of the CDR3: TGTGCCACCAGCAAGGGGGGAGCGACTGGGGCCAACGTCCTGACTTTC.

V gene TRBV18 combines with J gene TRBJ2-3; tentatively, D is TRBD1 or TRBD2 (5 bases each). The CDR3 covers 15 residues. V gave up 0 bases and J gave up 3 bases, with 10 bases separating them. Looked up from germline, CDR1 is KGHSH and CDR2 is LQKENI. For the CDR3, the DNA is TGTGCCAGCTCACCACCGGGACGAGCAACAGATACGCAGTATTTT. The encoded protein is CASSPPGRATDTQYF.

The chain is built from TRBV10-3 and TRBJ2-1; 13 bases agree with TRBD2. Unmatched junction bases numbered 4, after V lost 0 bases and J lost 8 bases. The germline CDR1 and CDR2 sequences are ENHRY and SYGVKD. This CDR3 is 16 amino acids long. CDR3 region: CAISESPLAGGDEQFF. In DNA, the CDR3 is TGTGCCATCAGTGAGTCGCCACTAGCGGGGGGGGATGAGCAGTTCTTC.

The J gene is TRBJ2-2, the V gene TRBV10-3, with a possible D match to TRBD1 (6 bases). V gave up 10 bases and J gave up 0 bases, with 15 bases separating them. This CDR3 has 15 amino acids. The V gene's germline CDR1 is ENHRY and CDR2 SYGVKD. In DNA form, the CDR3 reads TGTGCCAGCTATCCAGGGGTCCCGAACACCGGGGAGCTGTTTTTT. Residues: CASYPGVPNTGELFF.